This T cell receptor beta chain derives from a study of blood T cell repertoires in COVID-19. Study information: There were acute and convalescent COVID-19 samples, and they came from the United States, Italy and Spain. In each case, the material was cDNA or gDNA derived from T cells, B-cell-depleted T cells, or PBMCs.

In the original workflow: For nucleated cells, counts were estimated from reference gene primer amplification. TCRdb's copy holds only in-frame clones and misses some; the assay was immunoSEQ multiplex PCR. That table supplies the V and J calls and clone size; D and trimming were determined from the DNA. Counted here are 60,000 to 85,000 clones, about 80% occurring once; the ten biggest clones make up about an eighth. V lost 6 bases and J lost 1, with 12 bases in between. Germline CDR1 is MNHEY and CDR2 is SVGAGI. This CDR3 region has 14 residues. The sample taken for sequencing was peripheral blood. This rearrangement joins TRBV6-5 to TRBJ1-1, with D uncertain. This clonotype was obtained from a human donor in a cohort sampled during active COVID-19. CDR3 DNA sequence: TGTGCCAGCAGACGGGAACGTAAGAACACTGAAGCTTTCTTT. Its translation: CASRRERKNTEAFF.